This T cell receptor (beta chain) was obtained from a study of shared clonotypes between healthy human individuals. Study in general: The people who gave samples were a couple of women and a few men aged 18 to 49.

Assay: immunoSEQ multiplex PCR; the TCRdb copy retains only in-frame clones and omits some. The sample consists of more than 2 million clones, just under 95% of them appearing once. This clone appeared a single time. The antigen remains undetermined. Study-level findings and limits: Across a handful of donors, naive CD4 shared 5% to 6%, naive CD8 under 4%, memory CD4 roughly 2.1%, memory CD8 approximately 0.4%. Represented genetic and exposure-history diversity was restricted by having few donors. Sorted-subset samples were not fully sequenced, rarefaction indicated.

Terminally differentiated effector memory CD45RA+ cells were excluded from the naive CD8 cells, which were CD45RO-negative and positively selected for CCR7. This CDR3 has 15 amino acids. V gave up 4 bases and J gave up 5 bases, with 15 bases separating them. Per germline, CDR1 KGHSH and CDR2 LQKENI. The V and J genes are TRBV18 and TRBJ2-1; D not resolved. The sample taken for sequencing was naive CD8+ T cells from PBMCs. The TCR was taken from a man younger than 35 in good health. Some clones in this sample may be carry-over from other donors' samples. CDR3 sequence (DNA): TGTGCCAGCTCACGTTCCAGAGGAGTGGACAATGAGCAGTTCTTC. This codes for CASSRSRGVDNEQFF.